The 19 T cell receptor beta chains below all came from one sample that was sequenced in a study of T cells in localized non-small cell lung cancer. Profiled with immunoSEQ multiplex PCR; TCRdb holds only in-frame clones, not every one. Of 9,500 to 10,000 clones detected, about 44% appear once; the ten largest clones hold 3.8%. The sample consisted of lymph node tissue, taken before any cancer treatment. The receptor source for this set is a woman aged 35-75 years with stage I lung adenocarcinoma.

V and J are TRBV25-1 and TRBJ1-6, with 9 bases identical to TRBD1. This CDR3 region has 16 residues. Germline values: CDR1 MGHDK, CDR2 SYGVNS. V was clipped by 3 bases and J by 8 bases; unmatched bases: 8. The CDR3 DNA is TGTGCCAGCAGTGATCCGGGACAGGGAATCGATTCACCCCTCCACTTT. This sequence encodes CASSDPGQGIDSPLHF.

The J gene is TRBJ1-5, the V gene TRBV19; D may be TRBD1 (6 bases). The germline V and J ends were trimmed by 0 bases and 2 bases, with 11 bases remaining between them. Germline assignment: CDR1 LNHDA and CDR2 SQIVND (reference sequence). The CDR3 is 16 amino acids. The CDR3 sequence: CASSIDVRQGNQPQHF. CDR3 sequence (DNA): TGTGCCAGTAGTATAGATGTCCGACAGGGCAATCAGCCCCAGCATTTT.

V gene TRBV9 combines with J gene TRBJ1-3; tentative D call: TRBD1 (5 bases). This CDR3 is built from 15 residues. V was trimmed by 4 bases and J by 2 bases, leaving 13 bases between them. Germline CDR1 is SGDLS and CDR2 is YYNGEE. The CDR3 DNA reads as TGTGCCAGCAGCACCCAGGGTGTAACTGGAAACACCATATATTTT. Translated: CASSTQGVTGNTIYF.

The gene calls are TRBV30 and TRBJ1-2, with TRBD1 matching over 11 bases. With V trimmed by 3 bases and J by 3 bases, 3 bases remained unmatched. The CDR3 is 14 residues long. Germline CDR1 reads GTSNPN; CDR2 reads SVGIG (reference sequence). CDR3 in DNA: TGTGCCTGGAGCAGGACAGGGGGCTACTATGGCTACACCTTC. Protein: CAWSRTGGYYGYTF.

A remark on this clone: One end of the junction fails to match germline, which may point to a read error. The rearrangement links TRBV6-8 to TRBJ1-2; D uncertain. Germline CDR1 is MNHGY and CDR2 is SAAAGT. The CDR3 covers 14 residues. For the CDR3, the DNA is TGTGCTAGCAGTTACTCCGTGACTAACTATGGCTACACCTTC. Translating gives CASSYSVTNYGYTF.

The chain combines TRBV18 with TRBJ2-7; 13 nucleotides match TRBD2. This CDR3 region has 18 residues. Germline V gene data show CDR1 as KGHSH and CDR2 as LQKENI. V shed 6 bases and J 4 bases; nucleotides not matched to a gene: 15. The CDR3 nucleotides are TGTGCCAGCTCCACCGGGACTAGCGGGACCACGGGGATATACGAGCAGTACTTC. This gives the protein CASSTGTSGTTGIYEQYF.

This chain links TRBV19 with TRBJ1-6, with D perhaps matching TRBD1 (5 bases). The CDR3 is 15 residues long. Trimming took off 1 base at V and 9 bases at J, with 13 bases between the two ends. CDR1 is LNHDA, CDR2 SQIVND, per germline (reference sequence). The CDR3 reads CASSIVREGSSPLHF. DNA of the CDR3: TGTGCCAGTAGTATAGTCAGGGAGGGTTCTTCACCCCTCCACTTT.

The rearrangement joins TRBV29-1 to TRBJ1-2; 8 bases match TRBD1. CDR1 and CDR2 (germline): SQVTM, ANQGSEA. This CDR3 spans 14 amino acids. J lost 5 bases, V lost 4 bases, and 9 bases had no gene match. In nucleotides, the CDR3 is TGCAGCGTTGCCCTGGACAGGGCTACTTATGGCTACACCTTC. Translation: CSVALDRATYGYTF.

This clone showed up just a few times. This chain links TRBV11-3 with TRBJ2-3; possible D gene TRBD1, 6 bases. Per germline, CDR1 SGHNT and CDR2 YENEEA. This CDR3 is 16 amino acids long. V was pared by 5 bases and J by 5 bases, with 20 bases between. This CDR3 reads CASSPWGQGLVDTQYF. Written as DNA, the CDR3 is TGTGCCAGCAGCCCGTGGGGGCAGGGGTTAGTAGATACGCAGTATTTT.

The sample holds a few counts of this clone. The rearrangement joins TRBV6-8 to TRBJ1-1; D is undetermined. This CDR3 has 13 amino acids. Germline V gives CDR1 MNHGY, CDR2 SAAAGT. V dropped 10 bases and J dropped 1 base, with 13 bases sitting between them. The CDR3 DNA reads TGTGCCACCTGTACAGCGAGGAACACTGAAGCTTTCTTT. Its protein product is CATCTARNTEAFF.

J is TRBJ2-4 and V is TRBV5-1; D not certain. Trimming removed 0 bases from V and 3 bases from J, with 7 bases in between. Germline CDR1 reads SGHRS; CDR2 reads YFSETQ. The CDR3 contains 14 residues. The CDR3 region has the DNA TGCGCCAGCAGCTTGGGGTTGGACAAAAACATTCAGTACTTC. It codes for CASSLGLDKNIQYF.

DNA of the CDR3: TGCAGCGTCCGGGAGACCGCGAACACTGAAGCTTTCTTT. Its translation: CSVRETANTEAFF. This chain connects TRBV29-1 to TRBJ1-1; no firm D call. The CDR3 is 13 amino acids. Deletions cut 6 bases from V and 1 base from J, with 12 bases between. Germline loops: CDR1 SQVTM, CDR2 ANQGSEA.

The genes are TRBV30 and TRBJ2-7; D is unclear. Trimming took 1 base from V and 0 from J, leaving 7 bases between them. The CDR3 is 13 amino acids. CDR1 and CDR2 from the germline V gene are GTSNPN and SVGIG (reference sequence). The CDR3 DNA reads TGTGCCTGGAGTGAGGGCAGCTCCTACGAGCAGTACTTC. This gives the protein CAWSEGSSYEQYF.

The V call is TRBV19, the J call TRBJ1-2; possibly TRBD1 for D (5 bases). Trimming stripped 5 bases from V and 6 bases from J, with 22 bases between. Per germline, CDR1 LNHDA and CDR2 SQIVND (reference sequence). The CDR3 is 16 residues long. CDR3: CASSPGGAAKVHGYTF. The CDR3 DNA follows: TGTGCCAGTAGTCCAGGAGGGGCAGCCAAGGTCCATGGCTACACCTTC.

Only a few counts were recorded for this clone. This chain joins TRBV7-6 and TRBJ2-1; 7 bases map to TRBD2. The junction had 8 bases not matched to a gene; V was cut back by 5 bases and J by 4 bases. This CDR3 region has 15 residues. Germline V gene lookup returns CDR1 SGHVS and CDR2 FNYEAQ. CDR3 loop: CASSTRTRLYNEQFF. DNA of the CDR3: TGTGCCAGCAGCACCAGGACTAGACTTTACAATGAGCAGTTCTTC.

The V gene is TRBV29-1, the J gene TRBJ1-1; D is ambiguous. V lost 4 bases and J 4 bases, leaving 16 bases between the germline ends. CDR1 is SQVTM and CDR2 is ANQGSEA in the germline V gene. This CDR3 comprises 14 residues. CDR3 in amino acids: CSVVPLAGPTEAFF. The CDR3 DNA sequence: TGCAGCGTTGTGCCATTGGCAGGACCCACTGAAGCTTTCTTT.

The DNA for the CDR3 is TGTGCCGCCTCTCGGCGGGGAGGCACAGATACGCAGTATTTT. The encoded protein is CAASRRGGTDTQYF. The chain employs TRBV12-2 and TRBJ2-3; TRBD2 was called by the table and not checked on the DNA. TRBV12-2 is listed as a pseudogene. CDR3 length: 14 amino acids.

The chain couples TRBV10-2 to TRBJ1-5, with a tentative D call TRBD1 (5 bases). This CDR3 comprises 16 residues. CDR1 is WSHSY and CDR2 is SAAADI in the germline V gene. Trimming removed 4 bases from V and 3 bases from J, with 16 bases in between. CDR3 residues: CASSGGREVNNQPQHF. The CDR3 DNA reads TGCGCCAGCAGTGGAGGCAGGGAGGTAAACAATCAGCCCCAGCATTTT.

This chain uses TRBV6-4 with TRBJ2-7; D remains ambiguous. CDR1 and CDR2 (germline): MRHNA, SNTAGT. The CDR3 extends over 11 amino acids. V dropped 3 bases and J dropped 4 bases, with 4 bases sitting between them. The CDR3 spells CASSERYEQYF. In DNA form, the CDR3 reads TGTGCCAGCAGTGAAAGGTACGAGCAGTACTTC.